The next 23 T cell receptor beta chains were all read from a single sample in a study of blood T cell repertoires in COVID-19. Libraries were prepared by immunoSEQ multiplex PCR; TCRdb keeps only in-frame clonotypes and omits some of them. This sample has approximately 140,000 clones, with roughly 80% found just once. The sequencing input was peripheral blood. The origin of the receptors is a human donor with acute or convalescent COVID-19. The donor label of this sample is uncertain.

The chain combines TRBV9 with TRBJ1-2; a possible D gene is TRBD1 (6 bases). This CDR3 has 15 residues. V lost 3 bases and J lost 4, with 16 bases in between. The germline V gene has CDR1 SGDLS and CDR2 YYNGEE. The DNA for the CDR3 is TGTGCCAGCAGCGCCCGACAGGCCATCTCCTATGGCTACACCTTC. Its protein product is CASSARQAISYGYTF.

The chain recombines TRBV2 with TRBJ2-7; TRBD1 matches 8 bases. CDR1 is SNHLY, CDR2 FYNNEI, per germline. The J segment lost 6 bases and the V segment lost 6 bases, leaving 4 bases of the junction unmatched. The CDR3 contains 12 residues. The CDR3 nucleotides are TGTGCCAGCAGCCCTACAGGGGGCGAGCAGTACGTC. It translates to CASSPTGGEQYV.

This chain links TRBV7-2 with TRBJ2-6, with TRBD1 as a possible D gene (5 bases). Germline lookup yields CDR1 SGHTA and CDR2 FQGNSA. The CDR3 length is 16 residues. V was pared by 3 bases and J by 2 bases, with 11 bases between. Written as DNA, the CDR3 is TGTGCCAGCAGCTTTAGGGGTGTCACTGGGGCCAACGTCCTGACTTTC. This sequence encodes CASSFRGVTGANVLTF.

The CDR3 protein is CASSRDRGRHTEAFF. CDR3 DNA: TGTGCCAGCAGTCGGGACAGGGGAAGGCACACTGAAGCTTTCTTT. V and J are TRBV5-6 and TRBJ1-1, with 10 positions matching TRBD1. With 5 bases clipped from V and 3 bases from J, the junction kept 7 bases outside the gene matches. The CDR3 spans 15 residues. CDR1 and CDR2 (germline): SGHDT, YYEEEE.

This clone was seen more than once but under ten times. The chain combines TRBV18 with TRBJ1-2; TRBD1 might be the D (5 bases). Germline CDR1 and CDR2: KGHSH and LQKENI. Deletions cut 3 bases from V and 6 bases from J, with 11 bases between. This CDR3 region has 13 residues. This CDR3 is CASSPNLQDGYTF. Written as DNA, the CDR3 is TGTGCCAGCTCACCCAATTTACAGGATGGCTACACCTTC. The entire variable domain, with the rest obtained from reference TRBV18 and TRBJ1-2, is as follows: NAGVMQNPRHLVRRRGQEARLRCSPMKGHSHVYWYRQLPEEGLKFMVYLQKENIIDESGMPKERFSAEFPKEGPSILRIQQVVRGDSAAYFCASSPNLQDGYTFGSGTRLTVV.

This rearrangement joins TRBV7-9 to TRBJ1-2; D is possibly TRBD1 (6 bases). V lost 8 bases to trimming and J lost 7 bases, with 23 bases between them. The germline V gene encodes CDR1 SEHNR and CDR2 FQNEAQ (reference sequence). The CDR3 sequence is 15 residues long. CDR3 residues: CASSSTPGESIGYTF. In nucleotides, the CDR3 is TGTGCCAGCTCCTCAACCCCAGGGGAATCAATTGGCTACACCTTC.

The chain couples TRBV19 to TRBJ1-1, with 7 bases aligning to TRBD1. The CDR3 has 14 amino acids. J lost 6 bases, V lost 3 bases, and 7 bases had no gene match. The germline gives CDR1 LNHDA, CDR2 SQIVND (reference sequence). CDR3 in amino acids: CASSMAGGKAEAFF. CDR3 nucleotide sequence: TGTGCCAGTAGTATGGCAGGGGGTAAGGCTGAAGCTTTCTTT. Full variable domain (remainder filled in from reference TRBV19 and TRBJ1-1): DGGITQSPKYLFRKEGQNVTLSCEQNLNHDAMYWYRQDPGQGLRLIYYSQIVNDFQKGDIAEGYSVSREKKESFPLTVTSAQKNPTAFYLCASSMAGGKAEAFFGQGTRLTVV.

The CDR3 region is CASSLVYTGELFF. The CDR3 DNA sequence: TGTGCCAGCAGCTTGGTCTACACCGGGGAGCTGTTTTTT. The rearrangement uses TRBV5-4 and TRBJ2-2, with no clear D. The CDR3 covers 13 residues. Trimming stripped 0 bases from V and 3 bases from J, with 3 bases between. Germline CDR1 SGHNT, CDR2 YYREEE (reference sequence).

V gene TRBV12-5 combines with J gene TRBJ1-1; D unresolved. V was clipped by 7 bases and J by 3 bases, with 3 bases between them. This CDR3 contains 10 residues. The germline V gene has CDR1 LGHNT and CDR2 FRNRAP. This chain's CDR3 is CASADTEAFF. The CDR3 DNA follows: TGTGCTAGTGCCGACACTGAAGCTTTCTTT.

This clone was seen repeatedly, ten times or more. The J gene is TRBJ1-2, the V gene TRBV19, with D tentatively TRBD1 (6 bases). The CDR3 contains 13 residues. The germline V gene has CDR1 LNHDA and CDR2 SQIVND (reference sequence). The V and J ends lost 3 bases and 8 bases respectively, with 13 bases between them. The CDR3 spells CASSIDRSRGYTF. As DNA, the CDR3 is TGTGCCAGTAGTATTGACAGGAGTCGGGGCTACACCTTC.

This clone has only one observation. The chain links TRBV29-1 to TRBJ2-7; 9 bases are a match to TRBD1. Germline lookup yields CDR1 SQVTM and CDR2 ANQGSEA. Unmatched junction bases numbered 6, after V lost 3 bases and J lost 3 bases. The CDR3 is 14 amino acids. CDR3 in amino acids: CSVDRTGDYYEQYF. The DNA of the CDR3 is TGCAGCGTTGATAGGACAGGGGATTACTACGAGCAGTACTTC.

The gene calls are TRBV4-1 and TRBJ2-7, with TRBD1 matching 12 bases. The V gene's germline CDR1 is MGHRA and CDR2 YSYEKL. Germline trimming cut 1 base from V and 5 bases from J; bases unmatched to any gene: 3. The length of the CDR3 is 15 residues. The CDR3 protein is CASSQVGQGAHEQYF. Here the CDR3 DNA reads TGCGCCAGCAGCCAAGTGGGACAGGGGGCCCACGAGCAGTACTTC.

The CDR3 DNA follows: TGTGCCAGCAGCTTAGCTGTCGGGTCCCATGAGACCCAGTACTTC. This translates into CASSLAVGSHETQYF. J is TRBJ2-5 and V is TRBV7-6; D is uncertain. The CDR3 is 15 amino acids. V was clipped by 0 bases and J by 5 bases, with 13 bases between them. Germline V CDR1 and CDR2: SGHVS, FNYEAQ.

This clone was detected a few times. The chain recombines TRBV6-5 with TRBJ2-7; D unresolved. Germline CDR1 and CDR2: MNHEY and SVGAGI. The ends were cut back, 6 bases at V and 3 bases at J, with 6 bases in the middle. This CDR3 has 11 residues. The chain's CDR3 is CASRADYEQYF. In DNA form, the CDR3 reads TGTGCCAGCAGGGCAGACTACGAGCAGTACTTC.

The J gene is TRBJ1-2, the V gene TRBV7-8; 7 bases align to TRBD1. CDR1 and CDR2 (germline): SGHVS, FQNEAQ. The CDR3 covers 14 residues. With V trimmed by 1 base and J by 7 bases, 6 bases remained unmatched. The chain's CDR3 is CASSLERGPSGYTF. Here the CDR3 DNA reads TGTGCCAGCAGCTTAGAAAGGGGGCCGTCTGGCTACACCTTC. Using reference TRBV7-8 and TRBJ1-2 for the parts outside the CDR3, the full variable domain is GAGVSQSPRYKVAKRGQDVALRCDPISGHVSLFWYQQALGQGPEFLTYFQNEAQLDKSGLPSDRFFAERPEGSVSTLKIQRTQQEDSAVYLCASSLERGPSGYTFGSGTRLTVV.

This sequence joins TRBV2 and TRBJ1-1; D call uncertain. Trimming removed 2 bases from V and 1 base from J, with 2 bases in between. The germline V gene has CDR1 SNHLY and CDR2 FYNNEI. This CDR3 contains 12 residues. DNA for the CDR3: TGTGCCAGCAGTGAACAGAACACTGAAGCTTTCTTT. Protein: CASSEQNTEAFF.

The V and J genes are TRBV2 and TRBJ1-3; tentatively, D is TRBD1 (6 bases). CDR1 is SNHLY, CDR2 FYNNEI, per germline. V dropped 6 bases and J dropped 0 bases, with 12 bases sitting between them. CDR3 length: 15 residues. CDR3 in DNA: TGTGCCAGCAGAGCAGGGGTATTCTCTGGAAACACCATATATTTT. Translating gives CASRAGVFSGNTIYF.

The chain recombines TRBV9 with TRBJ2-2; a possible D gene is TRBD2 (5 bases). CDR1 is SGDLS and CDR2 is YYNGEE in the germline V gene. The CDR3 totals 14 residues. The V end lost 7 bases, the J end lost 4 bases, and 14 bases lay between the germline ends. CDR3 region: CASGDEGGTGELFF. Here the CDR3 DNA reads TGTGCCAGCGGCGACGAGGGTGGCACCGGGGAGCTGTTTTTT.

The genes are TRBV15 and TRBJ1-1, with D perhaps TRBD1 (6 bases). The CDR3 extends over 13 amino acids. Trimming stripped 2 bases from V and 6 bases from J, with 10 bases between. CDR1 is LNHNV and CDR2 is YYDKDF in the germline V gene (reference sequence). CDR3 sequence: CATSRQGWSEAFF. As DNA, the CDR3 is TGTGCCACCAGCAGACAGGGGTGGTCTGAAGCTTTCTTT.

In nucleotides, the CDR3 is TGTGCCAGCAGAATCGGGGGCTACACCTTC. Residues: CASRIGGYTF. The chain carries TRBV6-7 and TRBJ1-2, with unresolved D. TRBV6-7 has ORF status, its function being uncertain. Trimming took off 6 bases at V and 8 bases at J, with 7 bases between the two ends. The CDR3 sequence is 10 residues long.

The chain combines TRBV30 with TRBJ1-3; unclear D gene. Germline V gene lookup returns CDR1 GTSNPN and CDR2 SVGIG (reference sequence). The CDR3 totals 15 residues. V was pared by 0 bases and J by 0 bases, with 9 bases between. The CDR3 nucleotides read TGTGCCTGGAGTGTTCGACTCAACTCTGGAAACACCATATATTTT. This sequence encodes CAWSVRLNSGNTIYF.

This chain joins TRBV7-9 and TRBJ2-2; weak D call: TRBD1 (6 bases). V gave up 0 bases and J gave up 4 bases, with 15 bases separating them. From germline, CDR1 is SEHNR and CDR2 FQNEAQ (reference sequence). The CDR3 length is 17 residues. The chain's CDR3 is CASSLAGRGPFTGELFF. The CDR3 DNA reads TGTGCCAGCAGCTTAGCGGGCAGGGGCCCCTTCACCGGGGAGCTGTTTTTT.

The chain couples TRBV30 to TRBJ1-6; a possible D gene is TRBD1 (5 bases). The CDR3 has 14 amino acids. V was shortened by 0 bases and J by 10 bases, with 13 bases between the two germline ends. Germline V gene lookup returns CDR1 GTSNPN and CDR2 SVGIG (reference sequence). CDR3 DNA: TGTGCCTGGAGTGTCGGCAGACAGTCATCACCCCTCCACTTT. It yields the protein CAWSVGRQSSPLHF.